What follows are 10 T cell receptor beta chains derived from one specimen sequenced in a study of shared clonotypes between healthy human individuals. TCRdb keeps only in-frame clones here, not all; method: immunoSEQ multiplex PCR. Among around 690,000 clones listed, less than 95% were seen once. The specimen sequenced was memory CD8+ T cells from PBMCs. Described subset: CD45RO+ cells pooled with CCR7-negative TemRA cells. These receptors all come from a man between 18 and 29 years old in good health. Some clones in this sample may be carry-over from other donors' samples.

The V gene is TRBV5-1, the J gene TRBJ2-7; the match to TRBD2 covers 11 bases. V trimming: 4 bases; J trimming: 5 bases; junction bases outside the gene matches: 8. Germline CDR1 reads SGHRS; CDR2 reads YFSETQ. The CDR3 loop spans 15 amino acids. CDR3 amino acids: CASSTTSGSWDEQYF. The DNA for the CDR3 is TGCGCCAGCAGCACCACTAGCGGGAGTTGGGACGAGCAGTACTTC.

The V call is TRBV15, the J call TRBJ2-3; 7 bases are shared with TRBD2. The CDR3 is made up of 16 amino acids. Trimming took 5 bases from V and 2 from J; bases not matched to a gene: 10. Germline loops: CDR1 LNHNV, CDR2 YYDKDF (reference sequence). The CDR3, as DNA: TGTGCCACCAGCTCTGGACTAGATTTGGCCACAGATACGCAGTATTTT. This encodes CATSSGLDLATDTQYF.

This sequence joins TRBV7-6 and TRBJ1-1; TRBD1 matches 9 bases. The junction had 5 bases not matched to a gene; V was cut back by 0 bases and J by 6 bases. The germline V gene has CDR1 SGHVS and CDR2 FNYEAQ. This CDR3 region has 15 residues. The CDR3 region is CASSLARDRVAEAFF. Written as DNA, the CDR3 is TGTGCCAGCAGCTTAGCGAGGGACAGGGTGGCTGAAGCTTTCTTT.

The chain carries TRBV7-9 and TRBJ2-3; 10 bases match TRBD2. The CDR3 consists of 16 residues. The germline V gene encodes CDR1 SEHNR and CDR2 FQNEAQ (reference sequence). The V and J ends lost 0 bases and 3 bases, in that order; junction bases with no gene match: 3. CDR3 sequence: CASSLASGRSTDTQYF. The DNA for the CDR3 is TGTGCCAGCAGCTTAGCTAGCGGGAGGAGTACAGATACGCAGTATTTT.

The rearrangement uses TRBV6-1 and TRBJ2-7; D not certain. Trimming left V 6 bases short and J 0 bases short, with 15 bases between. CDR1 is MNHNS, CDR2 SASEGT, per germline. This CDR3 is built from 15 residues. CDR3 sequence (DNA): TGTGCCAGCAGCCCCGGTCCGCGTTCCTCCTACGAGCAGTACTTC. Translation gives CASSPGPRSSYEQYF.

Here the CDR3 reads CASGVGDEQYF. CDR3 in DNA: TGTGCGTCCGGCGTAGGCGACGAGCAGTACTTC. The V gene is TRBV27, the J gene TRBJ2-7, with unresolved D. The CDR3 sequence is 11 residues long. Germline V gene lookup returns CDR1 MNHEY and CDR2 SMNVEV (reference sequence).

The chain uses TRBV27 and TRBJ2-3; 7 nucleotides agree with TRBD2. The CDR3 runs 13 residues. J lost 6 bases, V lost 6 bases, and 6 bases had no gene match. CDR1 is MNHEY and CDR2 is SMNVEV in the germline V gene (reference sequence). Written as DNA, the CDR3 is TGTGCCAGCAGCCTACTAGCGTGGGATACGCAGTATTTT. Its translation is CASSLLAWDTQYF.

The chain has TRBV10-1 and TRBJ2-2; 9 bases align to TRBD1. CDR1 WNHNN and CDR2 SYGVQD come from the germline V gene (reference sequence). Trimming removed 5 bases from V and 1 base from J; junction bases left unmatched: 2. This CDR3 region has 15 residues. The chain's CDR3 is CASSPDRGNTGELFF. CDR3 sequence (DNA): TGCGCCAGCAGTCCGGACAGGGGGAACACCGGGGAGCTGTTTTTT.

The genes are TRBV5-1 and TRBJ2-3, with 13 bases that match TRBD2. V shed 7 bases and J 0 bases; nucleotides not matched to a gene: 5. Per the germline V gene, CDR1 is SGHRS and CDR2 is YFSETQ. This CDR3 spans 16 amino acids. The CDR3 DNA is TGCGCCAGCGCCGGGACTAGCGGGATCAGCACAGATACGCAGTATTTT. Encoded protein: CASAGTSGISTDTQYF.

V gene TRBV7-9 combines with J gene TRBJ2-1; 10 bases are shared with TRBD2. V was pared by 7 bases and J by 12 bases, with 12 bases of the junction left unmatched. Germline loops: CDR1 SEHNR, CDR2 FQNEAQ (reference sequence). The CDR3 runs to 14 residues. The CDR3 spells CASIFGLADTGQFF. In DNA form, the CDR3 reads TGTGCCAGCATCTTCGGACTAGCGGATACGGGGCAGTTCTTC.